The clone carrying this T cell receptor beta chain was counted only a few times. Only in-frame clones appear in the TCRdb table, and some are missing; sequencing was by immunoSEQ multiplex PCR. The profile shows fewer than 80,000 clones, 91% of them singletons. This entry comes from a study of OX40 agonist ivuxolimab in advanced cancers. The TCR originated in an adult with an advanced solid tumor such as melanoma, head and neck, liver or kidney cancer. Sequencing used CD4+ or CD8+ T cells sorted from blood, obtained in a trial of the OX40 agonist ivuxolimab.

The CDR3 protein is CASSQDRTYNEQFF. CDR3 coding DNA: TGCGCCAGCAGCCAAGACAGAACCTACAATGAGCAGTTCTTC. V and J are TRBV4-3 and TRBJ2-1, with unresolved D. Germline values: CDR1 LGHNA, CDR2 YSLEER. With 0 bases removed from V and 2 bases from J, the gap between germline ends came to 5 bases. The CDR3 contains 14 residues.